The clone carrying this T cell receptor beta chain was recorded a few times. In germline, CDR1 is KGHDR, CDR2 SFDVKD. This CDR3 has 14 amino acids. V dropped 3 bases and J dropped 2 bases, with 9 bases sitting between them. The source of the sample is a study of T cell responses to AZD1222 COVID-19 vaccine. Study at large: Analysis merged second doses at about 4 or about 12 weeks.

The protocol was immunoSEQ multiplex PCR, while the TCRdb copy is restricted to in-frame clones and leaves out a portion. The sample lists about 160,000 clones; roughly 86% were seen once. The chain couples TRBV24-1 to TRBJ1-2; D is ambiguous. Sequenced here: peripheral blood, sampled on day 0 of AZD1222 vaccination. The sequence came from an adult in good health. CDR3 loop: CATSDAWLNYGYTF. The CDR3, as DNA: TGTGCCACCAGTGATGCGTGGTTAAACTATGGCTACACCTTC.